Listed below are T cell receptor beta chains from one sample, sequenced in a study of T cell changes during pregnancy in multiple sclerosis. Profiling relied on immunoSEQ multiplex PCR, and the TCRdb table lists in-frame clones only, not all of them. The sample consists of around 33,000 clones, 80% to 90% of them appearing once. The sequences come from CD8+ T cells from peripheral blood mononuclear cells, collected in the third trimester of pregnancy. The receptor set was obtained from a female donor with multiple sclerosis, enrolled in a pregnancy study. The CDR3 runs from the conserved cysteine through the conserved F or W. Fields, in order: clone size, J gene, V gene, D gene, CDR3 protein, CDR3 DNA. The D gene is left open where the match is weak. Expanded clones are given a class, and other clones once, few, many or no size at all.

few	TRBJ1-1	TRBV15	.	CATSPGAEAFF	TGTGCCACCAGCCCAGGGGCTGAAGCTTTCTTT
.	TRBJ2-1	TRBV7-3	TRBD2	CASSIGTSRRKVGEQFF	TGTGCCAGCAGCATAGGGACTAGCAGACGGAAAGTGGGTGAGCAGTTCTTC
.	TRBJ2-1	TRBV4-3	TRBD2	CASSQEIPTSGGYNEQFF	TGCGCCAGCAGCCAAGAGATCCCTACTAGCGGGGGTTACAATGAGCAGTTCTTC
.	TRBJ1-2	TRBV4-2	.	CASSQDIGAVAGYTF	TGTGCCAGCAGCCAAGATATCGGAGCCGTGGCGGGCTACACCTTC
.	TRBJ2-7	TRBV7-9	.	CASRQGSYEQYF	TGTGCCAGCAGGCAGGGATCCTACGAGCAGTACTTC
.	TRBJ1-1	TRBV19	.	CASSIFTGNTEAFF	TGTGCCAGTAGTATATTTACAGGGAACACTGAAGCTTTCTTT
.	TRBJ1-1	TRBV5-5	.	CASRGDGGAFF	TGTGCCAGCAGGGGAGATGGAGGGGCTTTCTTT
.	TRBJ1-1	TRBV30	.	CAWSVKVGSGNTEAFF	TGTGCCTGGAGTGTAAAGGTTGGCTCGGGAAACACTGAAGCTTTCTTT
.	TRBJ1-2	TRBV29-1	.	CSVVGEQGEGYTF	TGCAGCGTTGTGGGGGAACAGGGAGAGGGCTACACCTTC
.	TRBJ1-2	TRBV9	TRBD1	CASSPRQGGNYYGYTF	TGTGCCAGCAGCCCGCGACAGGGGGGTAACTACTATGGCTACACCTTC
.	TRBJ1-2	TRBV6-6	TRBD1	CASSHRGRRGYTF	TGTGCCAGCAGTCACAGGGGGCGCCGGGGCTACACCTTC
.	TRBJ2-7	TRBV7-9	TRBD2	CASSPPRRGGTYEQYF	TGTGCCAGCAGCCCACCCCGACGGGGGGGCACCTACGAGCAGTACTTC
.	TRBJ1-2	TRBV5-4	TRBD1	CASTPTGVSYGYTF	TGTGCCAGCACCCCCACAGGGGTCAGCTATGGCTACACCTTC
few	TRBJ2-2	TRBV5-5	TRBD2	CASSSSGLTGELFF	TGTGCCAGCAGCTCTAGCGGGCTCACCGGGGAGCTGTTTTTT
.	TRBJ2-3	TRBV13	TRBD2	CAISPGLGTDTQYF	TGTGCCATTTCGCCGGGACTAGGCACAGATACGCAGTATTTT
.	TRBJ1-5	TRBV5-4	TRBD1	CASSRWEQGLNQPQHF	TGTGCCAGCAGCAGATGGGAACAGGGGCTAAATCAGCCCCAGCATTTT
.	TRBJ1-5	TRBV15	TRBD1	CATSRDSNTGTGSQPQHF	TGTGCCACCAGCAGAGATTCAAACACCGGGACAGGGAGTCAGCCCCAGCATTTT
.	TRBJ2-4	TRBV5-4	.	CASSRTRADIQYF	TGTGCCAGCAGCCGCACTAGGGCGGACATTCAGTACTTC
.	TRBJ1-2	TRBV6-6	TRBD1	CASGSLDRGLDYGYTF	TGTGCCAGCGGGTCTCTGGACAGGGGGCTCGACTATGGCTACACCTTC
.	TRBJ2-1	TRBV14	TRBD1	CASSQVGTGIEQFF	TGTGCCAGCAGCCAAGTAGGGACAGGGATCGAGCAGTTCTTC
.	TRBJ2-5	TRBV27	TRBD1	CASSLYRGLWETQYF	TGTGCCAGCAGTTTGTACAGGGGGCTCTGGGAGACCCAGTACTTC
.	TRBJ1-4	TRBV4-1	.	CASSGGDEKLFF	TGCGCCAGCTCGGGAGGGGATGAAAAACTGTTTTTT
.	TRBJ2-5	TRBV13	TRBD1	CASSFRGPQETQYF	TGTGCCAGCAGCTTCAGGGGGCCCCAAGAGACCCAGTACTTC
.	TRBJ2-2	TRBV7-6	.	CASSLGQNTGELFF	TGTGCCAGCAGCTTAGGACAGAACACCGGGGAGCTGTTTTTT
once	TRBJ2-1	TRBV29-1	.	CSVAGSSTYNEQFF	TGCAGCGTCGCCGGGTCCTCAACCTACAATGAGCAGTTCTTC
few	TRBJ2-2	TRBV6-5	.	CASKQGGLDTGELFF	TGTGCCAGCAAACAAGGGGGATTGGACACCGGGGAGCTGTTTTTT
.	TRBJ2-7	TRBV19	TRBD2	CASSIGLAGYYEQYF	TGTGCCAGTAGTATAGGTCTAGCGGGCTACTACGAGCAGTACTTC
.	TRBJ1-2	TRBV9	.	CASSGGGIDGYTF	TGTGCCAGCAGCGGGGGGGGGATCGATGGCTACACCTTC
.	TRBJ1-5	TRBV9	.	CASSGEGGGNQPQHF	TGTGCCAGCAGCGGCGAAGGGGGGGGGAATCAGCCCCAGCATTTT
once	TRBJ2-3	TRBV29-1	TRBD1	CSVEEVGTGGTDTQYF	TGCAGCGTTGAAGAGGTTGGGACAGGGGGCACAGATACGCAGTATTTT
.	TRBJ2-2	TRBV9	.	CASSSPWGGPGELFF	TGTGCCAGCAGCTCCCCCTGGGGGGGCCCCGGGGAGCTGTTTTTT
.	TRBJ2-3	TRBV2	TRBD2	CASTPLSGGRTDTQYF	TGTGCCAGCACCCCCCTCAGCGGGGGGCGAACAGATACGCAGTATTTT
once	TRBJ2-1	TRBV2	.	CASSPRRGGDEQFF	TGTGCCAGCAGTCCAAGGAGGGGGGGCGATGAGCAGTTCTTC
.	TRBJ1-1	TRBV5-1	.	CASSFRDREGTEAFF	TGCGCCAGCAGCTTCAGGGATAGGGAGGGAACTGAAGCTTTCTTT
.	TRBJ2-3	TRBV9	TRBD1	CASSVPLSGTGGTDTQYF	TGTGCCAGCAGCGTTCCCCTTTCCGGGACAGGGGGCACAGATACGCAGTATTTT
.	TRBJ2-1	TRBV6-6	.	CASTPGSTLSEQFF	TGTGCCAGCACCCCCGGGTCCACCTTAAGTGAGCAGTTCTTC
.	TRBJ1-2	TRBV6-5	TRBD1	CASSLDRGAYGYTF	TGTGCCAGCAGTCTTGACAGGGGGGCCTATGGCTACACCTTC
.	TRBJ1-1	TRBV4-1	.	CASSLDRTLTEAFF	TGCGCCAGCAGCCTCGACAGGACGCTCACTGAAGCTTTCTTT
.	TRBJ2-1	TRBV15	TRBD2	CATSSLAGGPLNEQFF	TGTGCCACCAGCAGTCTAGCGGGGGGGCCGTTGAATGAGCAGTTCTTC
.	TRBJ1-1	TRBV9	TRBD1	CASSPRQGASEAFF	TGTGCCAGCAGCCCCCGACAGGGGGCCTCTGAAGCTTTCTTT
.	TRBJ2-5	TRBV2	TRBD2	CASSLSSGGQETQYF	TGTGCCAGCAGCCTTTCTAGCGGGGGGCAAGAGACCCAGTACTTC
.	TRBJ1-2	TRBV29-1	.	CSVVKSNYGYTF	TGCAGCGTTGTGAAGAGTAACTATGGCTACACCTTC
.	TRBJ2-1	TRBV6-4	TRBD2	CASSDTSGSYNEQFF	TGTGCCAGCAGTGATACTAGCGGCTCCTACAATGAGCAGTTCTTC
.	TRBJ1-2	TRBV9	.	CASREYRSGDYGYTF	TGTGCCAGCAGAGAATACCGGTCGGGGGACTATGGCTACACCTTC
.	TRBJ2-7	TRBV6-6	TRBD1	CASSGTGNEQYF	TGTGCCAGCAGTGGGACAGGGAACGAGCAGTACTTC
once	TRBJ2-2	TRBV7-3	.	CASSLTGGPRTGELFF	TGTGCCAGCAGCTTAACGGGGGGGCCAAGGACCGGGGAGCTGTTTTTT
.	TRBJ1-3	TRBV4-1	.	CASSLGEGPGNTIYF	TGCGCCAGCAGCCTCGGGGAGGGACCTGGAAACACCATATATTTT